This T cell receptor (beta chain) was captured by sequencing in a study of shared clonotypes between healthy human individuals. Findings and limits, study-wide: Naive CD4 clonotype sharing across four donors was approximately 5.2%. Non-shared clonotypes showed lower generation probabilities than clonotypes common to all four donors.

Note on this clone: Its antigen is currently unknown.

CDR3 length: 15 residues. Trimming cost V 5 bases and J 0 bases, with 11 bases left between them. Germline CDR1 is SEHNR and CDR2 is FQNEAQ (reference sequence). In the naive CD8 group, cells lacked CD45RO and were positively selected for CCR7, so terminally differentiated effector memory CD45RA+ cells were left out. The method was immunoSEQ multiplex PCR; TCRdb's version includes in-frame clones alone and lacks a portion of them. The sample has about 2.1 million clones, about 92% seen once; the top ten hold about 1.5%. The sample consisted of naive CD8+ T cells from PBMCs. The origin of this receptor is a man aged 18 to 35 in good health. Some clones in this sample may be carry-over from other donors' samples. The chain carries TRBV7-9 and TRBJ1-3; D is unclear. CDR3 DNA sequence: TGTGCCAGCAGCCCCTACGGGAGCTCTGGAAACACCATATATTTT. It specifies CASSPYGSSGNTIYF.